This TCR beta chain was retrieved from a study of T cell repertoires in ileal Crohn's disease. Using immunoSEQ multiplex PCR, the repertoire was profiled, and TCRdb retains in-frame clones only, with some absent. Of over 14,000 clones listed, approximately 70% are singletons. Adults with ileal or ileocolonic Crohn's disease and an indication for resection were eligible. Study-wide findings and caveats: Compared with non-smokers, active smokers at surgery showed more clonal expansions.

About this clone: The target antigen is unknown.

Sequencing used ileal tissue. This receptor was obtained from an adult with Crohn's disease.

The CDR3 DNA reads TGTGCCAGCACTCGGGACAGGGGGCCCTATGGCTACACCTTC. This gives the protein CASTRDRGPYGYTF. The chain couples TRBV25-1 to TRBJ1-2; 12 bases fit TRBD1. CDR3 size: 14 residues. The germline CDR1 and CDR2 sequences are MGHDK and SYGVNS. Trimming cost V 7 bases and J 4 bases; bases outside gene matches: 4.